A single sample gave rise to the 9 T cell receptor beta chains below, sequenced in a study of control samples from healthy donors and cancer patients. Profiled with immunoSEQ multiplex PCR; TCRdb holds only in-frame clones, not every one. Of 95,000 to 100,000 clones in the sample, roughly 89% were seen once. Sequencing was done on a sample of blood. These TCRs come from a man aged 25-45 years in good health.

The chain is built from TRBV19 and TRBJ2-5, with D unresolved. The CDR3 totals 15 residues. Per the germline V gene, CDR1 is LNHDA and CDR2 is SQIVND (reference sequence). V lost 2 bases and J lost 5, with 15 bases in between. CDR3 loop: CASSISKGFVETQYF. The DNA for the CDR3 is TGTGCCAGTAGTATAAGCAAAGGATTTGTCGAGACCCAGTACTTC.

The chain is built from TRBV30 and TRBJ1-5; D gene uncertain. The CDR3 runs 14 residues. V was shortened by 3 bases and J by 0 bases, with 9 bases between the two germline ends. Germline V gene lookup returns CDR1 GTSNPN and CDR2 SVGIG (reference sequence). The DNA for the CDR3 is TGTGCCTGGAGGGCTGGTAATAGCAATCAGCCCCAGCATTTT. Translated: CAWRAGNSNQPQHF.

This clone was seen only a few times. The chain carries TRBV7-2 and TRBJ2-3; D may be TRBD2 (6 bases). The CDR3 is 16 amino acids. Trimming took off 5 bases at V and 4 bases at J, with 19 bases between the two ends. The V gene's germline CDR1 is SGHTA and CDR2 FQGNSA. This CDR3 is CASSVKLARGADTQYF. CDR3 sequence (DNA): TGTGCCAGCAGCGTAAAACTAGCACGAGGGGCAGATACGCAGTATTTT.

The chain employs TRBV29-1 and TRBJ2-3; 9 nucleotides line up with TRBD2. The CDR3 runs to 14 residues. Trimming cost V 8 bases and J 0 bases; bases outside gene matches: 6. The germline V gene encodes CDR1 SQVTM and CDR2 ANQGSEA. CDR3 amino acids: CSKMAGGSTDTQYF. DNA for the CDR3: TGCAGCAAAATGGCGGGGGGGAGCACAGATACGCAGTATTTT.

The sample holds one count of this clone. The chain has TRBV30 and TRBJ1-6, with D unclear. Germline V gene sequence: CDR1 GTSNPN, CDR2 SVGIG (reference sequence). The V gene lost 0 bases and the J gene lost 6 bases, with 6 bases spanning the gap. This CDR3 contains 13 residues. For the CDR3, the DNA is TGTGCCTGGAGTGTACGAAGTAATTCACCCCTCCACTTT. It encodes CAWSVRSNSPLHF.

This chain uses TRBV15 with TRBJ2-1, with 10 bases lining up with TRBD1. J was trimmed by 8 bases and V by 3 bases; bases with no gene match: 10. The CDR3 spans 16 residues. The germline V gene encodes CDR1 LNHNV and CDR2 YYDKDF (reference sequence). CDR3 loop: CATSSTGTGACHEQFF. CDR3 in DNA: TGTGCCACCAGCAGTACCGGGACAGGGGCCTGCCATGAGCAGTTCTTC. Filled out from reference TRBV15 and TRBJ2-1, the complete variable domain reads DAMVIQNPRYQVTQFGKPVTLSCSQTLNHNVMYWYQQKSSQAPKLLFHYYDKDFNNEADTPDNFQSRRPNTSFCFLDIRSPGLGDTAMYLCATSSTGTGACHEQFFGPGTRLTVL.

The chain couples TRBV29-1 to TRBJ2-7, with 7 bases aligning to TRBD1. The CDR3 has 13 amino acids. Trimming took 4 bases from V and 4 from J; bases not matched to a gene: 7. Germline V gene sequence: CDR1 SQVTM, CDR2 ANQGSEA. This CDR3 reads CSVVVGRGYEQYV. DNA of the CDR3: TGCAGCGTTGTAGTGGGCAGGGGGTACGAGCAGTACGTC.

This CDR3 reads CASSTNGYMNTEAFF. CDR3 nucleotide sequence: TGTGCCAGCAGTACGAACGGATATATGAACACTGAAGCTTTCTTT. The chain couples TRBV28 to TRBJ1-1; D ambiguous. Trimming pared 5 bases from V and 0 bases from J, leaving 13 bases between. The CDR3 spans 15 residues. CDR1 and CDR2 (germline): MDHEN, SYDVKM.

This chain uses TRBV28 with TRBJ1-2; 8 nucleotides line up with TRBD1. The trim removed 6 bases at V and 4 bases at J, leaving 13 bases unmatched. Germline assignment: CDR1 MDHEN and CDR2 SYDVKM. The CDR3 sequence is 16 residues long. CDR3 in amino acids: CASRVLIQGVTYGYTF. The CDR3 region has the DNA TGTGCCAGCAGGGTCCTAATACAGGGGGTCACCTATGGCTACACCTTC.